The 9 T cell receptor beta chains listed next were all sequenced from one sample in a study of radiation and T cells in renal cell carcinoma. The repertoire was sequenced with immunoSEQ multiplex PCR; TCRdb's copy has only in-frame clones and lacks some. The top ten clones hold around 38% of a sample with about 16,000 clones, 50% of them seen once. Regarding treatment: 15 Gy SBRT to primary tumor, nephrectomy 4 weeks later. The sequenced sample was tumor tissue, obtained from a patient whose treatment included radiotherapy and nephrectomy. All receptors come from a woman aged 60-75 years with renal cell carcinoma.

The chain has TRBV6-5 and TRBJ1-1; D unclear. Germline assignment: CDR1 MNHEY and CDR2 SVGAGI. Trimming shortened V by 4 bases and J by 0 bases, and 6 bases separated the two germline ends. CDR3 length: 13 amino acids. CDR3 loop: CASSSPVNTEAFF. The DNA for the CDR3 is TGTGCCAGCAGTTCCCCGGTGAACACTGAAGCTTTCTTT.

The chain joins TRBV5-1 to TRBJ2-7; weak D call: TRBD1 (5 bases). This CDR3 spans 13 amino acids. Germline V gene lookup returns CDR1 SGHRS and CDR2 YFSETQ. V dropped 0 bases and J dropped 3 bases, with 7 bases sitting between them. CDR3 residues: CASSLEQGYEQYF. The DNA for the CDR3 is TGCGCCAGCAGCTTGGAGCAGGGCTACGAGCAGTACTTC.

The chain joins TRBV7-6 to TRBJ2-3, with D possibly TRBD2 on 7 matching bases. Trimming removed 2 bases at V and 5 bases at J, with 11 bases between. The CDR3 sequence is 14 residues long. Germline assignment: CDR1 SGHVS and CDR2 FNYEAQ. In DNA form, the CDR3 reads TGTGCCAGCAGCTTACGCGGGGGCGAAGATACGCAGTATTTT. Its protein is CASSLRGGEDTQYF.

This clone was counted ten times or more. The final CDR3 position lacks the conserved phenylalanine or tryptophan, pointing to a likely read error. The DNA is omitted, as the CDR3 cannot be located on it reliably, and the CDR3 follows TCRdb's listing. The chain is built from TRBV23-1 and TRBJ1-2. TRBV23-1 is labeled an ORF, and its function is uncertain. The CDR3 is 9 residues long, counting both termini. This CDR3 reads CASSHWQGG.

This clone was counted a few times. V usage is TRBV6-5 and J usage is TRBJ2-5, with D perhaps matching TRBD2 (5 bases). V lost 7 bases, J lost 5 bases, and 14 bases lay in between. This CDR3 spans 13 amino acids. The germline V gene encodes CDR1 MNHEY and CDR2 SVGAGI. CDR3 in amino acids: CASTPGQRETQYF. Written as DNA, the CDR3 is TGTGCCAGCACCCCGGGTCAGCGGGAGACCCAGTACTTC.

The chain combines TRBV28 with TRBJ1-6, with TRBD1 identical over 9 bases. The V segment lost 6 bases and the J segment 9 bases; nucleotides outside the gene matches: 21. The CDR3 sequence is 19 residues long. CDR1 is MDHEN, CDR2 SYDVKM, per germline. The CDR3 region is CASRLSRDRVKGLGSPLHF. Written as DNA, the CDR3 is TGTGCCAGCAGATTAAGCCGGGACAGGGTAAAGGGGTTGGGTTCACCCCTCCACTTT.

The V and J genes are TRBV4-1 and TRBJ2-3, with 12 positions matching TRBD1. With 0 bases clipped from V and 7 bases from J, the junction kept 8 bases outside the gene matches. The CDR3 extends over 17 amino acids. Germline lookup yields CDR1 MGHRA and CDR2 YSYEKL. CDR3 nucleotides: TGCGCCAGCAGCCAAGATCATGGGACAGGGGGCCTGAATACGCAGTATTTT. Encoded protein: CASSQDHGTGGLNTQYF.

A few counts support this clone. The rearrangement uses TRBV5-4 and TRBJ2-7, with 10 bases lining up with TRBD2. Germline V gives CDR1 SGHNT, CDR2 YYREEE (reference sequence). The V and J ends lost 4 bases and 6 bases, in that order; junction bases with no gene match: 7. There are 14 residues in the CDR3. The CDR3 DNA sequence: TGTGCCAGCAGCCCGTACTCTAGCGGGGGCGAGCAGTACTTC. Translated: CASSPYSSGGEQYF.

J is TRBJ2-1 and V is TRBV6-5; no definite D call. V was cut by 0 bases and J by 8 bases, with 8 bases left in between. CDR3 length: 13 residues. Germline assignment: CDR1 MNHEY and CDR2 SVGAGI. In DNA form, the CDR3 reads TGTGCCAGCAGTTACTCAGTAGAGGATGAGCAGTTCTTC. Its translation: CASSYSVEDEQFF.